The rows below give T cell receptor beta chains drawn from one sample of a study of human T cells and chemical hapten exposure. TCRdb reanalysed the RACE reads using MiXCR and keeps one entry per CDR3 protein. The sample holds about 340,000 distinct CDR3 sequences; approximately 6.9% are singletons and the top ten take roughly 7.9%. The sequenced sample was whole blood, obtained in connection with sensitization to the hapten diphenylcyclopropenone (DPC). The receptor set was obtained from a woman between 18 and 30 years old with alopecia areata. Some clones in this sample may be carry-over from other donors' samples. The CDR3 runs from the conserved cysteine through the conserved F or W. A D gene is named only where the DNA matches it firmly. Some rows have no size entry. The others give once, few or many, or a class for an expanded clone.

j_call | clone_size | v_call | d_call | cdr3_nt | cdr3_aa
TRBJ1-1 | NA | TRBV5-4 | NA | TGTGCCAGCAGCTTAGTGCAGGGAGGTGTAACTGAAGCTTTCTTT | CASSLVQGGVTEAFF
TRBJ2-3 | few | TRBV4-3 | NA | TGCGCCAGCAGCCAAGATCGAATTGTGGGGTTGGAGAGGGATACGCAGTATTTT | CASSQDRIVGLERDTQYF
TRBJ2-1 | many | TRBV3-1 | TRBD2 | TGTGCCAGCAGCCAAGATAGAGGCGGGGGGGCGTATGAGCAGTTCTTC | CASSQDRGGGAYEQFF
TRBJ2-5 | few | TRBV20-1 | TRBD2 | TGCAGTGCTAGGGGGCTCGAGCAGACTAGCGACCAAGAGACCCAGTACTTC | CSARGLEQTSDQETQYF
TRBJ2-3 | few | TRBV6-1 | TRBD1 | TGTGCCAGCACCAGCGGACAGGGGTCGGGAACAGATACGCAGTATTTT | CASTSGQGSGTDTQYF
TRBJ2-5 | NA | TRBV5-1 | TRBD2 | TGCGCCAGCCGCCCCCCTGCAGCGGGGAGAATTCAAGAGACCCAGTACTTC | CASRPPAAGRIQETQYF
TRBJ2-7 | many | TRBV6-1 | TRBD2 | TGTGCCAGCAGTGTTAGCGGGGGCTCCTACGAGCAGTACTTC | CASSVSGGSYEQYF
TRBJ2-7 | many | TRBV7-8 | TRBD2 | TGTGCCAGCAGCTCGGGAGGGATCCCCTACGAGCAGTACTTC | CASSSGGIPYEQYF
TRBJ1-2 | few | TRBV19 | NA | TGTGCCAGTACCATAGGCCCGGACAGAACTTTCTATGGCTACACCTTC | CASTIGPDRTFYGYTF
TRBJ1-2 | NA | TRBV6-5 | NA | TGTGCCAGCAGTTACTCGACAGCTGGAAGTGCTAACTATGGCTACACCTTC | CASSYSTAGSANYGYTF
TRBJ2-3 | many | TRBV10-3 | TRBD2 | TGTGCCATCAGTGAGACGAGCGGGGACACAGATACGCAGTATTTT | CAISETSGDTDTQYF
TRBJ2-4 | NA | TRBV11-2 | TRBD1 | TGTGCCAGCAGCTATACAGGGGTCCGGGCCAAAAACATTCAGTACTTC | CASSYTGVRAKNIQYF
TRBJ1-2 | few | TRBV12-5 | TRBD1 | TGTGCTAGTGGTTTGGTCACCGGGACAGCCATCTATGGCTACACCTTC | CASGLVTGTAIYGYTF
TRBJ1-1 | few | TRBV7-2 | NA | TGTGCCAGCAGCTTAGTCTCTGGGACCTTGGGGTTCTCGAACACTGAAGCTTTCTTT | CASSLVSGTLGFSNTEAFF
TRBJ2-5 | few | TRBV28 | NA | TGTGCCAGCAGTCCGACTCTAGGGACCCAGTACTTC | CASSPTLGTQYF
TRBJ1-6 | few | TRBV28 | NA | TGTGCCAGCAGTTTATTGTATTCACCCCTCCACTTT | CASSLLYSPLHF
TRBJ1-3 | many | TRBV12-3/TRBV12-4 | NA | TGTGCCAGCAGTTTACGGCAGTCTGGAAACACCATATATTTT | CASSLRQSGNTIYF
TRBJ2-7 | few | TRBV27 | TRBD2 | TGTGCCAGCAGTTTATATGCGGGGGGCCCGTACGAGCAGTACTTC | CASSLYAGGPYEQYF
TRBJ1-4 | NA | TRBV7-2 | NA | TGTGCCAGCGCCCAGGGCCCTAATGAAAAACTGTTTTTT | CASAQGPNEKLFF
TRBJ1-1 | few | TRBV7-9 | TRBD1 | TGTGCCAGCAGCGTGGGACAGGGGAATGAAGCTTTCTTT | CASSVGQGNEAFF
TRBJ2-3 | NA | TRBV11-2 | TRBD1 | TGTGCCAGCAGCCCGGTAGGGACAGGGGGCGCAGATACGCAGTATTTT | CASSPVGTGGADTQYF
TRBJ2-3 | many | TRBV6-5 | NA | TGTGCCAGCAGGAACGGGGATACGCAGTATTTT | CASRNGDTQYF